Below, 10 T cell receptor beta chains from the same sample are listed, as sequenced in a study of CD8 T cells in ankylosing spondylitis (dated by TCRdb to between 2016 and 2019). Receptor amplification or capture employed 5' RACE. The sample was run on an Illumina HiSeq 2500. TCRdb trimmed the raw reads at Q25, called clones with MiXCR and kept productive beta chains. Rows are combined by CDR3 protein, so each entry shows the most common genes and DNA. The sample records some 200,000 distinct CDR3 sequences, 9.5% to 15% of which are singletons. The biggest ten clones account for 15% to 20% of the sample. The sample was blood, either unsorted or a sorted T cell fraction (not recorded which). The receptors shown here come from a male donor with ankylosing spondylitis or in good health (not recorded which).

This clonotype was observed a few times. The chain joins TRBV2 to TRBJ2-1; 12 bases are shared with TRBD2. Germline trimming cut 2 bases from V and 6 bases from J; bases unmatched to any gene: 5. The CDR3 covers 16 residues. Germline CDR1 SNHLY, CDR2 FYNNEI. The CDR3 reads CASSEFASGGVNEQFF. CDR3 DNA: TGTGCCAGCAGTGAATTTGCTAGCGGGGGGGTCAATGAGCAGTTCTTC.

This clonotype was counted many times. The V gene is TRBV29-1, the J gene TRBJ2-2, with D tentatively TRBD1 (5 bases). Germline V lookup: CDR1 SQVTM, CDR2 ANQGSEA. Trimming removed 3 bases at V and 7 bases at J, with 15 bases between. CDR3 length: 14 amino acids. The CDR3 nucleotides are TGCAGCGTTGATAGGTCAGGGCAGGTCGGGGAGCTGTTTTTT. Translated: CSVDRSGQVGELFF.

The chain combines TRBV15 with TRBJ2-5; D not resolved. The CDR3 sequence is 16 residues long. Germline V gene data show CDR1 as LNHNV and CDR2 as YYDKDF (reference sequence). V dropped 0 bases and J dropped 0 bases, with 11 bases sitting between them. CDR3 sequence reads: CATSRDEALYQETQYF. The CDR3 DNA sequence: TGTGCCACCAGCAGAGATGAAGCATTGTACCAAGAGACCCAGTACTTC.

This clonotype was counted many times. The CDR3 region is CASSFTISYEQYF. The CDR3 DNA follows: TGTGCCAGCAGTTTCACTATATCCTACGAGCAGTACTTC. The genes are TRBV12-3 or TRBV12-4 and TRBJ2-7; D call uncertain. The CDR3 covers 13 residues. Deletions cut 3 bases from V and 1 base from J, with 7 bases between.

This chain uses TRBV6-1 with TRBJ1-2, with 8 bases identical to TRBD1. The CDR3 contains 14 residues. V shed 9 bases, J shed 4 bases, and the junction held 10 bases outside the gene matches. In germline, CDR1 is MNHNS, CDR2 SASEGT. CDR3 in amino acids: CASYAGTGVYGYTF. The CDR3 DNA follows: TGTGCCAGTTACGCCGGGACAGGAGTCTATGGCTACACCTTC.

This clonotype was found many times. The gene calls are TRBV7-9 and TRBJ2-7; D possibly matches TRBD1 or TRBD2 (6 bases each). Per germline, CDR1 SEHNR and CDR2 FQNEAQ (reference sequence). Trimming removed 5 bases at V and 6 bases at J, with 17 bases between. CDR3 length: 14 residues. The CDR3 nucleotides are TGTGCCAGCAGCCCGGCCGGCAGGGGAGGCGAGCAGTACTTC. Protein sequence: CASSPAGRGGEQYF.

This clonotype was recorded many times. This chain joins TRBV5-1 and TRBJ1-1; D not resolved. V was shortened by 4 bases and J by 5 bases, with 12 bases between the two germline ends. The CDR3 covers 13 residues. Germline lookup yields CDR1 SGHRS and CDR2 YFSETQ. The CDR3 sequence is CASSVGSGTEAFF. CDR3 sequence (DNA): TGCGCCAGCAGCGTGGGGAGTGGGACTGAAGCTTTCTTT.

The chain combines TRBV29-1 with TRBJ2-1, with TRBD1 matching 7 bases. Germline V gene sequence: CDR1 SQVTM, CDR2 ANQGSEA. V lost 6 bases and J lost 3; bases outside the gene matches: 8. CDR3 length: 14 amino acids. The CDR3 region is CSVDTQGYYNEQFF. In nucleotides, the CDR3 is TGCAGCGTCGATACACAGGGGTACTACAATGAGCAGTTCTTC.

This clonotype was detected ten times or more. The chain carries TRBV20-1 and TRBJ2-7; 8 nucleotides line up with TRBD1. The germline V gene has CDR1 DFQATT and CDR2 SNEGSKA (reference sequence). The CDR3 length is 16 residues. Unmatched junction bases numbered 7, after V lost 0 bases and J lost 0 bases. CDR3 DNA sequence: TGCAGTGCTAGAGATTATACGACAGGGGACTCCTACGAGCAGTACTTC. It codes for CSARDYTTGDSYEQYF.

This clonotype came up many times. The chain employs TRBV29-1 and TRBJ2-1, with 7 bases lining up with TRBD2. The CDR3 covers 15 residues. J was trimmed by 5 bases and V by 7 bases; bases with no gene match: 14. Germline V gene lookup returns CDR1 SQVTM and CDR2 ANQGSEA. The CDR3 here is CSASGGGGVDNEQFF. Written as DNA, the CDR3 is TGCAGCGCCTCCGGCGGGGGAGGTGTGGACAATGAGCAGTTCTTC.